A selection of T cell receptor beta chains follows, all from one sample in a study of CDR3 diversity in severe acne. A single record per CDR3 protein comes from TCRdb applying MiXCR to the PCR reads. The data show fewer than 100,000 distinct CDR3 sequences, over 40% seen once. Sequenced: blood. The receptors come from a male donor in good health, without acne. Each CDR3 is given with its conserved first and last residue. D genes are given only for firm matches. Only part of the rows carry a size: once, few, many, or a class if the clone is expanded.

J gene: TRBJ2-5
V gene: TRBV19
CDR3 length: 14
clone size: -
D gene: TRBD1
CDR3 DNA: TGTGCCAGTAGTTTCCGACAGGGTGGAGAGACCCAGTACTTC
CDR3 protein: CASSFRQGGETQYF

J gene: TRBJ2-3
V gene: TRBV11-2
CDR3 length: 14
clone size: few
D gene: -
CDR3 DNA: TGTGCCAGCAGAAAAGAACCCCCCACAGATACGCAGTATTTT
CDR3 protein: CASRKEPPTDTQYF

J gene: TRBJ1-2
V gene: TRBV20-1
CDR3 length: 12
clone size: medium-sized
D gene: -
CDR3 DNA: TGCAGTGCTAGGATGACAGCCTATGGCTACACCTTC
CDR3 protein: CSARMTAYGYTF

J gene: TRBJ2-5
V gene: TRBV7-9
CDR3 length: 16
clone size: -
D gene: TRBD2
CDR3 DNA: TGTGCCAGCAGCTTCGGACTAGCGGGCAGCCAAGAGACCCAGTACTTC
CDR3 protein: CASSFGLAGSQETQYF

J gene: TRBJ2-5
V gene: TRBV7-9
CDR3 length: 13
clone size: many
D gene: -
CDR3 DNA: TGTGCCAGCAGCCAACCTAGTGACGAGACCCAGTACTTC
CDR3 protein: CASSQPSDETQYF

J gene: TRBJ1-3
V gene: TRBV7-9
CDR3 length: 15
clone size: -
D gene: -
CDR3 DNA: TGTGCCAGCAGCTTCGAAGGGGCTTGGGGAAACACCATATATTTT
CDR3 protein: CASSFEGAWGNTIYF

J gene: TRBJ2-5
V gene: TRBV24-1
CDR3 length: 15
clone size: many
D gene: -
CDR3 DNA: TGTGCCACCAGTGATACCGGGACGGGCTGGGAGACCCAGTACTTC
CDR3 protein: CATSDTGTGWETQYF

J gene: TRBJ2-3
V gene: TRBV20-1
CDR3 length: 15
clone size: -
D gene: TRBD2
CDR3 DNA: TGCAGTGCAAACCTACTAGCGGGGGGCGTAGATACGCAGTATTTT
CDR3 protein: CSANLLAGGVDTQYF

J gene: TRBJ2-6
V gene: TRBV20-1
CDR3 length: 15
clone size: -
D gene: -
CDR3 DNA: TGCAGTGTCCCAGTGAGGAACTCTGGGGCCAACGTCCTGACTTTC
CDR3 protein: CSVPVRNSGANVLTF

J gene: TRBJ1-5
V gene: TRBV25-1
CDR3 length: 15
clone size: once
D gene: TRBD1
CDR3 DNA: TGTGCCAGCGTCCGGGACAGACTCTTCAATCAGCCCCAGCATTTT
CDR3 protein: CASVRDRLFNQPQHF

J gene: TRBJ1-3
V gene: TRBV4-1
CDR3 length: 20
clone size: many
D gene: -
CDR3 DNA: TGCGCCAGCAGCCCGACGGCAGTTCCATCAAATCCTTCTCTGGAAGGGACCATATATTTT
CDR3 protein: CASSPTAVPSNPSLEGTIYF

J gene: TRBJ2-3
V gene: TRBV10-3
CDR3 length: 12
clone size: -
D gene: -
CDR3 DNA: TGTGCCATCAGTGAGAGGACAGATACGCAGTATTTT
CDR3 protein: CAISERTDTQYF

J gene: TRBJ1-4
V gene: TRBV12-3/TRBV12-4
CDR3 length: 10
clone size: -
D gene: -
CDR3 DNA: TGTGCCAGCAGAATAGACCCTGATTGGTTT
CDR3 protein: CASRIDPDWF

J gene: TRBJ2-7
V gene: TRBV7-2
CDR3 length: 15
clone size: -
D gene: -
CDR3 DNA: TGTGCCAGCAGCTTAGCTAGCGGACGAGACTACGAGCAGTACTTC
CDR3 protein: CASSLASGRDYEQYF

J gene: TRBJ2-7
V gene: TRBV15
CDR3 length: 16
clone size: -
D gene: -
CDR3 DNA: TGTGCCACCAGCAGCCAAGCTGGTGGTAGCGGATACGAGCAGTACTTC
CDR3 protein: CATSSQAGGSGYEQYF

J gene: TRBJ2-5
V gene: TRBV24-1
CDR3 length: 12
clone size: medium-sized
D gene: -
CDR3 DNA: TGTGCCACCAGTGACCTACAAGAGACCCAGTACTTC
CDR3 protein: CATSDLQETQYF

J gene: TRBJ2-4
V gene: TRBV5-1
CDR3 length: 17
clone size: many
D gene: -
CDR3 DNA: TGCGCCAGCAGCTTGTTAGGGGGGTCATTGGCCAAAAACATTCAGTACTTC
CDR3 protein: CASSLLGGSLAKNIQYF

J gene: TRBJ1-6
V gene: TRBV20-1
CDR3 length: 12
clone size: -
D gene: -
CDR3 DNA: TGCAGTGCTAGAGTCCCCGGAGCACCCCTCCACTTT
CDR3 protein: CSARVPGAPLHF

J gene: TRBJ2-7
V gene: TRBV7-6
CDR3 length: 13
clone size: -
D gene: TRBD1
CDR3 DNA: TGTGCCAGCAGCTGGGAACAGGGGAACGAGCAGTACTTC
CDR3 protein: CASSWEQGNEQYF

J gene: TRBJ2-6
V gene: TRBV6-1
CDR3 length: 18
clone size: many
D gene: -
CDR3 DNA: TGTGCCAGCAACACCAGGGTTCAAACGTACTCTGGGGCCAACGTCCTGACTTTC
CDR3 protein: CASNTRVQTYSGANVLTF

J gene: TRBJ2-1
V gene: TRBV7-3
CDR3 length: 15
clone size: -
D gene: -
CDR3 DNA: TGTGCCAGCAGCACAACCTCCTATGCGAACACTGAAGCTTTCTTC
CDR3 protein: CASSTTSYANTEAFF

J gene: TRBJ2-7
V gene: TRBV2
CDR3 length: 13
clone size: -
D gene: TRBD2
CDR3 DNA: TGTGCCAGGCCAGGACTAGCGGGGTTCGAGCAGTACTTC
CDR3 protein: CARPGLAGFEQYF

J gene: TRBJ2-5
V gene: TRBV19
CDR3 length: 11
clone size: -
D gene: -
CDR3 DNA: TGTGCCATTGGGGCAGGGGAGACCCAGTACTTC
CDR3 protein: CAIGAGETQYF

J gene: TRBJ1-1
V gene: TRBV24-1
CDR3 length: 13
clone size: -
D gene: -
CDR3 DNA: TGTGCCACCAGTTGGGGCGAACGCACTGAAGCTTTCTTT
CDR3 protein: CATSWGERTEAFF

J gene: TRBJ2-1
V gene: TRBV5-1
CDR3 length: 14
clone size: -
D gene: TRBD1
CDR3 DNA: TGCGCCAGCACGATGGGACAGGGAGGGAATGAGCAGTTCTTC
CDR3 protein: CASTMGQGGNEQFF

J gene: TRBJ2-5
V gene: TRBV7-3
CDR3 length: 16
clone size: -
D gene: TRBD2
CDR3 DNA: TGTGCCAGCAGCGACGGACTAGCGGGAGAGAGAGAGACCCAGTACTTC
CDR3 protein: CASSDGLAGERETQYF

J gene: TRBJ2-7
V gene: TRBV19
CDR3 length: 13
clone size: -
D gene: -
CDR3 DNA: TGTGCCAGTAGTCCAGCAGGGGCTGGCGAGCAGTACTTC
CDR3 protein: CASSPAGAGEQYF

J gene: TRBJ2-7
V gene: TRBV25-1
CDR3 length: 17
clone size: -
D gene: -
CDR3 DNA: TGTGCCAGCAGTTCCCCGGGAGAGATTGCGCGTCCCTACGAGCAGTACTTC
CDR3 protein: CASSSPGEIARPYEQYF

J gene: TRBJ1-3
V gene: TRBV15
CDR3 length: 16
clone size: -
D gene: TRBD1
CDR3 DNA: TGTGCCACCAGCAGAGTCAAGGGGGCCTCTGGAAACACCATATATTTT
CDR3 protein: CATSRVKGASGNTIYF

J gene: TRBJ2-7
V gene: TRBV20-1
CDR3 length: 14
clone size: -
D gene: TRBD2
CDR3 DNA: TGCAGTGCTAGACGGTCTAGCGGGACCAACGAGCAGTACTTC
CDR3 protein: CSARRSSGTNEQYF

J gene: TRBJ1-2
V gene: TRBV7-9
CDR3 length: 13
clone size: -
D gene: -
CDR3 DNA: TGTGCCAGCAGCTTCCGGCGGATCTATGGCTACACCTTC
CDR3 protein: CASSFRRIYGYTF

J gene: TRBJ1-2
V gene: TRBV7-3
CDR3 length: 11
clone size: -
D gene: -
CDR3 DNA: TGTGCCAGCGAGGGGAACTATGGCTACACCTTC
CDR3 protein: CASEGNYGYTF

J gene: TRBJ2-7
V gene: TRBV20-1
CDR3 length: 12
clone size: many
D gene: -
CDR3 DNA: TGCAGTGCTACAGGGGTCCGATACGAGCAGTACTTC
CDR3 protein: CSATGVRYEQYF

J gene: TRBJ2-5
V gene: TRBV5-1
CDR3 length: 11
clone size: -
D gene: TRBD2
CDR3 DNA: TGCGCCAGCAGCTTTCGGGGGGACCAGTACTTC
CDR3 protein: CASSFRGDQYF

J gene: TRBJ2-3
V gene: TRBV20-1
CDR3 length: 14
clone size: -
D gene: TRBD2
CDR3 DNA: TGCAGTGCATCCCCAGCGGGGATATACAATGAGCAGTATTTT
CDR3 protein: CSASPAGIYNEQYF

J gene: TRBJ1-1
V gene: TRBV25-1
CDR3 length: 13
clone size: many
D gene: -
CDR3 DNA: TGTGCCAGCAGTTTCAGTTTGAACACTGAAGCTTTCTTT
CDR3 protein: CASSFSLNTEAFF

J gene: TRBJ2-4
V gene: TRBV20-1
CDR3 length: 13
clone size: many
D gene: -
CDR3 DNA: TGCAGTGCTAGTAGCGGAGGCAAAAACATTCAGTACTTC
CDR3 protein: CSASSGGKNIQYF

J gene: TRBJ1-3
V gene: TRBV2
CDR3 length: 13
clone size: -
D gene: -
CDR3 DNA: TGTGCCAGCAGTACCGTCTCTGGAAACACCATATATTTT
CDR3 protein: CASSTVSGNTIYF

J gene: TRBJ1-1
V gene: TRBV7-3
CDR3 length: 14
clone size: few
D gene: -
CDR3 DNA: TGTGCCAGCAGCTCTATCGGCGGGGGCACTGAAGCTTTCTTT
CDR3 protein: CASSSIGGGTEAFF

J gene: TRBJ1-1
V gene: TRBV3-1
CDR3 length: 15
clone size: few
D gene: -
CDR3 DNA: TGTGCCAGCAGCCAAGATCTGGGGAAGAACACTGAAGCTTTCTTT
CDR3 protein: CASSQDLGKNTEAFF